The 9 T cell receptor beta chains given below trace back to one sample, sequenced in a study of cytomegalovirus exposure and HLA in healthy donors. 13 Jbeta primers and 60 Vbeta primers were used for the PCR. Data came from immunoSEQ multiplex PCR; TCRdb stores just in-frame clones and leaves some out. This table holds about 120,000 clones, 55% to 75% found once. Sequenced sample: PBMCs. The receptors here all came from a young man in good health and CMV-seropositive.

The chain has TRBV27 and TRBJ2-1; tentatively, D is TRBD2 (5 bases). The CDR3 runs 13 residues. The V gene lost 3 bases and the J gene lost 4 bases, with 7 bases spanning the gap. The V gene's germline CDR1 is MNHEY and CDR2 SMNVEV (reference sequence). The CDR3 is CASSFSGYNEQFF. CDR3 bases: TGTGCCAGCAGTTTTTCGGGGTACAATGAGCAGTTCTTC.

The chain is built from TRBV9 and TRBJ2-1; no clear D. This CDR3 is built from 14 residues. In germline, CDR1 is SGDLS, CDR2 YYNGEE. V was pared by 0 bases and J by 7 bases, with 11 bases between. This CDR3 is CASSVAPVLNEQFF. The CDR3 nucleotides are TGTGCCAGCAGCGTAGCCCCAGTCCTTAATGAGCAGTTCTTC.

This chain links TRBV27 with TRBJ1-1; D is possibly TRBD1 (5 bases). The V gene lost 3 bases and the J gene lost 1 base, with 9 bases spanning the gap. Per the germline V gene, CDR1 is MNHEY and CDR2 is SMNVEV (reference sequence). CDR3 length: 14 residues. The CDR3 DNA reads TGTGCCAGCAGTTTTGGAGGGGCGAACACTGAAGCTTTCTTT. Amino acids: CASSFGGANTEAFF.

The chain links TRBV27 to TRBJ1-1, with a tentative D call TRBD1 (5 bases). CDR1 is MNHEY, CDR2 SMNVEV, per germline (reference sequence). V lost 8 bases to trimming and J lost 3 bases, with 16 bases between them. The CDR3 covers 14 residues. CDR3 coding DNA: TGTGCCAGCGGGTCAGGGATTTCGGACACTGAAGCTTTCTTT. Amino acid sequence: CASGSGISDTEAFF.

The chain joins TRBV19 to TRBJ1-4, with 7 bases fitting TRBD1. V was pared by 5 bases and J by 4 bases, with 10 bases of the junction left unmatched. The CDR3 spans 16 residues. From germline, CDR1 is LNHDA and CDR2 SQIVND (reference sequence). The CDR3 loop reads CASSFEQGTGNEKLFF. The CDR3 region has the DNA TGTGCCAGTAGTTTCGAACAGGGGACGGGTAATGAAAAACTGTTTTTT.

The chain links TRBV5-1 to TRBJ1-3; the D is unclear. V gave up 0 bases and J gave up 2 bases, with 9 bases separating them. This CDR3 has 15 residues. The germline V gene has CDR1 SGHRS and CDR2 YFSETQ. The DNA for the CDR3 is TGCGCCAGCAGCTTGGTTGGTGAGGCTGGAAACACCATATATTTT. Protein: CASSLVGEAGNTIYF.

This chain connects TRBV19 to TRBJ2-1; no definite D call. Trimming left V 0 bases short and J 9 bases short, with 12 bases between. This CDR3 region has 14 residues. The V gene's germline CDR1 is LNHDA and CDR2 SQIVND (reference sequence). The CDR3 protein is CASSIDIEEGEQFF. The CDR3 nucleotides are TGTGCCAGTAGTATAGATATTGAGGAAGGTGAGCAGTTCTTC. The whole variable domain, remainder taken from reference TRBV19 and TRBJ2-1, is DGGITQSPKYLFRKEGQNVTLSCEQNLNHDAMYWYRQDPGQGLRLIYYSQIVNDFQKGDIAEGYSVSREKKESFPLTVTSAQKNPTAFYLCASSIDIEEGEQFFGPGTRLTVL.

CDR3 coding DNA: TGCGCCAGCAGCGTAATCGGGGGAGGCTACGAGCAGTACTTC. Its protein product is CASSVIGGGYEQYF. The chain combines TRBV5-1 with TRBJ2-5; D is perhaps TRBD2 (6 bases). The DNA matches TRBJ2-7 better at its end, which makes the J call doubtful. CDR1 and CDR2 (germline): SGHRS, YFSETQ. The CDR3 length is 14 residues.

The gene calls are TRBV7-2 and TRBJ2-1; maybe TRBD2 (7 bases). The CDR3 sequence is 15 residues long. The V and J ends lost 1 base and 3 bases respectively, with 10 bases between them. Germline assignment: CDR1 SGHTA and CDR2 FQGNSA. CDR3 sequence (DNA): TGTGCCAGCAGCTTAGGAGGGGGGGGCTACAATGAGCAGTTCTTC. The encoded protein is CASSLGGGGYNEQFF.